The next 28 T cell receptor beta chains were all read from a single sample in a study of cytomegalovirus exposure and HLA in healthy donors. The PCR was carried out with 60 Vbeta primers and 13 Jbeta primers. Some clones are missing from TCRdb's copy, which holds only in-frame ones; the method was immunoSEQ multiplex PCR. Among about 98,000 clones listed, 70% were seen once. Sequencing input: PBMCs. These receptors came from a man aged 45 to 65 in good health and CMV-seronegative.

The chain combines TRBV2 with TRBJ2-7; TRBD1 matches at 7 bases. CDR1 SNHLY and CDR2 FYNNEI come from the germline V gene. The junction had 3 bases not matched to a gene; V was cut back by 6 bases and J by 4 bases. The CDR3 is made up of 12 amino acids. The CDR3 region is CASSTDRYEQYF. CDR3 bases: TGTGCCAGCAGCACGGACAGGTACGAGCAGTACTTC.

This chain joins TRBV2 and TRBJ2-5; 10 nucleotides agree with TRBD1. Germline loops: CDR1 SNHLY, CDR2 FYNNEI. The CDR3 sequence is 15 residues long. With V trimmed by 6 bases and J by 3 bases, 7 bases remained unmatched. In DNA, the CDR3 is TGTGCCAGCAGAAGGGACAGGGGTATCGAAGAGACCCAGTACTTC. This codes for CASRRDRGIEETQYF. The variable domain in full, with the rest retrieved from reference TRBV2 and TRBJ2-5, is EPEVTQTPSHQVTQMGQEVILRCVPISNHLYFYWYRQILGQKVEFLVSFYNNEISEKSEIFDDQFSVERPDGSNFTLKIRSTKLEDSAMYFCASRRDRGIEETQYFGPGTRLLVL.

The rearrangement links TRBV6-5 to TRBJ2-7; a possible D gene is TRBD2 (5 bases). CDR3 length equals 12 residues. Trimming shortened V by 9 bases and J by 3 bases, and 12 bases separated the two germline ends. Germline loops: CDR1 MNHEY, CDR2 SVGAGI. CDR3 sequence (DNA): TGTGCCAGGGCTAGTGAGGGCTACGAGCAGTACTTC. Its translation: CARASEGYEQYF.

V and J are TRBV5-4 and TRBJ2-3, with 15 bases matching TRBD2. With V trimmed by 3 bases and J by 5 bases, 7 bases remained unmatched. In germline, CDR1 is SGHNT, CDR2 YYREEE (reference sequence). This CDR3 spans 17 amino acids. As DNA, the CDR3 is TGTGCCAGCAGCTCCGGACTAGCGGGGGGGCAGCAAGATACGCAGTATTTT. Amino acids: CASSSGLAGGQQDTQYF.

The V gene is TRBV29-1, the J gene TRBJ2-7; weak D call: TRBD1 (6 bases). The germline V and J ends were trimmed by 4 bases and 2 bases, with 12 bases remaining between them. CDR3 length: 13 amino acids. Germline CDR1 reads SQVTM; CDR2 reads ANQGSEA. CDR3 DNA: TGCAGCGTTGCTCAACAGGGTCCCTACGAGCAGTACTTC. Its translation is CSVAQQGPYEQYF.

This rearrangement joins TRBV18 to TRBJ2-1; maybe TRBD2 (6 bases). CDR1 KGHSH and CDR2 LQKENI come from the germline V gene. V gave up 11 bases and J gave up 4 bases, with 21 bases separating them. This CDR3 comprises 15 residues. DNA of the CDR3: TGTGCCGGGGCCGCCGGGAGTGGAGCATACAATGAGCAGTTCTTC. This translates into CAGAAGSGAYNEQFF.

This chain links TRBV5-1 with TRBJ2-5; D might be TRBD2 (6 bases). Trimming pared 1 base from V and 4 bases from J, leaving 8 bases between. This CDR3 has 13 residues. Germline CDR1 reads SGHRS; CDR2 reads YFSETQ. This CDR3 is CASSLLLAETQYF. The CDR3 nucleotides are TGCGCCAGCAGCTTGTTACTAGCAGAGACCCAGTACTTC.

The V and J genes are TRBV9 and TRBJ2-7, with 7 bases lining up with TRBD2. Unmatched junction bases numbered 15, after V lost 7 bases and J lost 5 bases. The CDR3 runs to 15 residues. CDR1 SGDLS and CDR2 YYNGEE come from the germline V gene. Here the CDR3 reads CASASAGASVDEQYF. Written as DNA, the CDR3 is TGTGCCAGCGCTTCCGCGGGAGCCTCAGTCGACGAGCAGTACTTC. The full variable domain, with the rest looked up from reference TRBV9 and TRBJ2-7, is DSGVTQTPKHLITATGQRVTLRCSPRSGDLSVYWYQQSLDQGLQFLIQYYNGEERAKGNILERFSAQQFPDLHSELNLSSLELGDSALYFCASASAGASVDEQYFGPGTRLTVT.

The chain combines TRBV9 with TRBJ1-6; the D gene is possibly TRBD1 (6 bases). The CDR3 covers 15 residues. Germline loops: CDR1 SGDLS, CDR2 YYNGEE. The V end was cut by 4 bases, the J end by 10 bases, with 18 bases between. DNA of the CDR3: TGTGCCAGCAGCCCACGCTGGGCAGGGGCCTCACCCCTCCACTTT. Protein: CASSPRWAGASPLHF.

CDR3 in amino acids: CASTPPDSAEAFF. The CDR3 coding sequence is TGTGCCTCTACCCCCCCGGACAGTGCTGAAGCTTTCTTT. V and J are TRBV30 and TRBJ1-1; D might be TRBD1 (6 bases). Trimming left V 7 bases short and J 6 bases short, with 18 bases between. The length of the CDR3 is 13 residues. CDR1 is GTSNPN and CDR2 is SVGIG in the germline V gene (reference sequence).

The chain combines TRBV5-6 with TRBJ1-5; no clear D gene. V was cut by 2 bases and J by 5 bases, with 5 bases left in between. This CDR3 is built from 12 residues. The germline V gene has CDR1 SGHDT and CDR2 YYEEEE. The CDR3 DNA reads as TGTGCCAGCAGCTTTCGGGATCAGCCCCAGCATTTT. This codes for CASSFRDQPQHF.

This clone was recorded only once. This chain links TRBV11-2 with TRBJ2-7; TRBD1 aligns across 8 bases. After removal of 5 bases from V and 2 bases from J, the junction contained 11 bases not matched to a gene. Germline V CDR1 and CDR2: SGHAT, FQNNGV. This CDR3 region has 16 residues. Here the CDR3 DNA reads TGTGCCAGCAGCCCGGGGATGTGGGACAGGACCTACGAGCAGTACTTC. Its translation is CASSPGMWDRTYEQYF.

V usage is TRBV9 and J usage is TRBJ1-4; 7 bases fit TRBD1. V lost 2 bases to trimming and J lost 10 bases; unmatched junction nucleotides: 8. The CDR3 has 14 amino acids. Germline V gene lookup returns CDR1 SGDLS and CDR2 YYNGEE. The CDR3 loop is CASSVDRDGVKLFF. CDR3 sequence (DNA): TGTGCCAGCAGCGTCGACAGGGATGGGGTAAAACTGTTTTTT.

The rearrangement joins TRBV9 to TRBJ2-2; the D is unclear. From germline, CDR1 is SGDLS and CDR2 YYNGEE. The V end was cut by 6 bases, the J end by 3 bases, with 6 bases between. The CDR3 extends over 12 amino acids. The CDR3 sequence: CASTRDTGELFF. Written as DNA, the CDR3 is TGTGCCAGCACCCGGGACACCGGGGAGCTGTTTTTT.

CDR3 bases: TGTGCCAGCAGTCCAGAGAACACTGAAGCTTTCTTT. The encoded protein is CASSPENTEAFF. The V call is TRBV28, the J call TRBJ1-1; no reliable D call. The CDR3 is 12 amino acids. The V end lost 5 bases, the J end lost 1 base, and 5 bases lay between the germline ends. The germline V gene has CDR1 MDHEN and CDR2 SYDVKM.

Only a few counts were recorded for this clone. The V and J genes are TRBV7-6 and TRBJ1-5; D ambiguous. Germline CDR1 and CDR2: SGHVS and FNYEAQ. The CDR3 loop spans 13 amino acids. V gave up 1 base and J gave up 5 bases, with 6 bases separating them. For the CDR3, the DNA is TGTGCCAGCAGCTTAGGTCGGGATCAGCCCCAGCATTTT. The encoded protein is CASSLGRDQPQHF.

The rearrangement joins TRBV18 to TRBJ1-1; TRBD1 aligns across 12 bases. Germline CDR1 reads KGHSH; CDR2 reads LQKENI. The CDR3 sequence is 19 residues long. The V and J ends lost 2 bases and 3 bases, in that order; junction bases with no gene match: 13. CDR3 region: CASSPNRRDRGRLHTEAFF. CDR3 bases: TGTGCCAGCTCACCAAACCGCCGGGACAGGGGGCGCTTGCACACTGAAGCTTTCTTT.

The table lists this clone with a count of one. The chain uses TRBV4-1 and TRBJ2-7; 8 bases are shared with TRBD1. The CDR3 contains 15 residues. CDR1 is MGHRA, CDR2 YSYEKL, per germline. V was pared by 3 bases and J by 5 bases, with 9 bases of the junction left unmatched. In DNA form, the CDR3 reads TGCGCCAGCAGCCAGGAACAGGGGGTTGGCAACGAGCAGTACTTC. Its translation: CASSQEQGVGNEQYF.

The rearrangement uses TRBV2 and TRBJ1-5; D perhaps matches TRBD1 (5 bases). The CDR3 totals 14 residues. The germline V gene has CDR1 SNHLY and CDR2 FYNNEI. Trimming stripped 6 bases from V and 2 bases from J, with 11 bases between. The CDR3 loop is CASRGHMGNQPQHF. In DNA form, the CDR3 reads TGTGCCAGCAGAGGACATATGGGCAATCAGCCCCAGCATTTT.

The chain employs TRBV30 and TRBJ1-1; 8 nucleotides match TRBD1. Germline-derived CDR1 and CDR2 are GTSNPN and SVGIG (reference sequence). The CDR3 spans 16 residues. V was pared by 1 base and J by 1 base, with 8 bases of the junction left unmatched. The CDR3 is CAWSGGQGGQNTEAFF. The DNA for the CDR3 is TGTGCCTGGAGTGGTGGACAGGGAGGCCAGAACACTGAAGCTTTCTTT.

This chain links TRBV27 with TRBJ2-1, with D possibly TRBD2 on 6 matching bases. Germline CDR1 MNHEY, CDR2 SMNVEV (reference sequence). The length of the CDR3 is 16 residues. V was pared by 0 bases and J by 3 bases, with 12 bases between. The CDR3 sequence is CASSLSYGEVYNEQFF. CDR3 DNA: TGTGCCAGCAGTTTATCGTACGGGGAGGTCTACAATGAGCAGTTCTTC.

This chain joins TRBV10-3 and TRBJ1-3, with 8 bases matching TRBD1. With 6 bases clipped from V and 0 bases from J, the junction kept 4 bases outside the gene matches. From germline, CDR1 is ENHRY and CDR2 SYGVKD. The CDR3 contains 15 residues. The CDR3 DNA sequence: TGTGCCATCAGGACAGGGGATAACTCTGGAAACACCATATATTTT. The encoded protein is CAIRTGDNSGNTIYF.

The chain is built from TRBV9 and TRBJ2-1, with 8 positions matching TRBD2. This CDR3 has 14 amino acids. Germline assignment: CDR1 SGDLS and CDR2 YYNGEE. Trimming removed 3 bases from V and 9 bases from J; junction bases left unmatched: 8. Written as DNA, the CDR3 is TGTGCCAGCAGCGCGCGGACTAGCTACGGTGAGCAGTTCTTC. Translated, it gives CASSARTSYGEQFF.

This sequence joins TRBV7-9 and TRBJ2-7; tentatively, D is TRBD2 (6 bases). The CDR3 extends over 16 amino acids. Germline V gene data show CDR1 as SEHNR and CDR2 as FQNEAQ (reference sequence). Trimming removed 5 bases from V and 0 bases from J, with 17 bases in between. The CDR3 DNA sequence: TGTGCCAGCAGCCCCATGGGACTTTCGAGCTCCTACGAGCAGTACTTC. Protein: CASSPMGLSSSYEQYF.

CDR3 residues: CASSQEYEKLYYGYTF. DNA for the CDR3: TGTGCCAGCAGCCAAGAATATGAGAAACTTTACTATGGCTACACCTTC. The V call is TRBV4-2, the J call TRBJ1-2; D call uncertain. The CDR3 sequence is 16 residues long. With 0 bases removed from V and 3 bases from J, the gap between germline ends came to 14 bases. Germline CDR1 is LGHNA and CDR2 is YNFKEQ.

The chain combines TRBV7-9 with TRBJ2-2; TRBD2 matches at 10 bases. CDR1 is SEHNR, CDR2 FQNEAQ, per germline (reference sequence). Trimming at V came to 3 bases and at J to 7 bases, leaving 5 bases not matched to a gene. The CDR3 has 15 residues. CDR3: CASSFTSGKVGELFF. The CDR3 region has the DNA TGTGCCAGCAGCTTTACTAGCGGGAAGGTCGGGGAGCTGTTTTTT.

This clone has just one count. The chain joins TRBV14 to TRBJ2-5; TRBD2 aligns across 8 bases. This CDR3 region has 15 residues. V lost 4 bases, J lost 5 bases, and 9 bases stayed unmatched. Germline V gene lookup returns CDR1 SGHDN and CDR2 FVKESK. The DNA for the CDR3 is TGTGCCAGCAGCCGCCTCGGGGGGGCCCGGGAGACCCAGTACTTC. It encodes CASSRLGGARETQYF. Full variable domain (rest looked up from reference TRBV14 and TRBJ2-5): EAGVTQFPSHSVIEKGQTVTLRCDPISGHDNLYWYRRVMGKEIKFLLHFVKESKQDESGMPNNRFLAERTGGTYSTLKVQPAELEDSGVYFCASSRLGGARETQYFGPGTRLLVL.

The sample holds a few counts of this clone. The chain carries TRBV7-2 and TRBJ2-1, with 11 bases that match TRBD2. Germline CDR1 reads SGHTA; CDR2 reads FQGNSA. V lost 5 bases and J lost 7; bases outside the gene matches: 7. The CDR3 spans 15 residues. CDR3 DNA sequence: TGTGCCAGCAGCCCAACTAGCGGGAGTAGGAATGAGCAGTTCTTC. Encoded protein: CASSPTSGSRNEQFF.